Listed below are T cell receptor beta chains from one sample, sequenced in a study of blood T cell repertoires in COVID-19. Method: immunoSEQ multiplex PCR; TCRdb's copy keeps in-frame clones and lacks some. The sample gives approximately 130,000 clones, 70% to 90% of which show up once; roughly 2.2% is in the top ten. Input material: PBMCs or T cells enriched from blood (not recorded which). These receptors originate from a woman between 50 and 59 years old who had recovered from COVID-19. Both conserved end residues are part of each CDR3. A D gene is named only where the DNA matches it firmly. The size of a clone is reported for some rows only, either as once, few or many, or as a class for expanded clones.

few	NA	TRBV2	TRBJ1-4	CASKALGAGGEKLFF	TGTGCCAGCAAGGCCCTTGGGGCGGGAGGTGAAAAACTGTTTTTT
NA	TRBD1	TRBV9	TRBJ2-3	CASSARQGADTQYF	TGTGCCAGCAGCGCCCGACAGGGGGCAGATACGCAGTATTTT
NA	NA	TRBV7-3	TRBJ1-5	CASLGRLRHF	TGTGCCAGCCTCGGTCGTCTCCGCCATTTT
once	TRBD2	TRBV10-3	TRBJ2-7	CAIRPGLAGEQYF	TGTGCCATCAGACCCGGACTAGCGGGGGAGCAGTACTTC
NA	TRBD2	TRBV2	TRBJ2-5	CASSERGGYQETQYF	TGTGCCAGCAGTGAACGGGGGGGGTACCAAGAGACCCAGTACTTC
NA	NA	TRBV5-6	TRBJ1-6	CASSLRITGPNSPLHF	TGTGCCAGCAGCTTGCGGATAACAGGGCCCAATTCACCCCTCCACTTT
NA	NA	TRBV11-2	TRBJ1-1	CASSFSTMNTEAFF	TGTGCCAGCAGCTTCAGTACCATGAACACTGAAGCTTTCTTT
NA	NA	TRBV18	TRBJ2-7	CASSPSNTIEQYF	TGTGCCAGCTCCCCATCTAATACGATTGAGCAGTACTTC
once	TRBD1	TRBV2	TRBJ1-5	CASSETQGVGNQPQHF	TGTGCCAGCAGTGAAACTCAGGGGGTGGGGAATCAGCCCCAGCATTTT
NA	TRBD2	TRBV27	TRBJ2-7	CASSFGGDGSYEQYF	TGTGCCAGCAGTTTCGGGGGGGACGGGTCCTACGAGCAGTACTTC
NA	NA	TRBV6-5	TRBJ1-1	CASTPGTFYTEAFF	TGTGCCAGCACCCCCGGGACATTTTACACTGAAGCTTTCTTT
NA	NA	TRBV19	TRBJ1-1	CASRKTLDRPFPEAFF	TGTGCCAGTAGAAAAACGTTGGACAGACCTTTCCCTGAAGCTTTCTTT
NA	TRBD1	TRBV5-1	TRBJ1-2	CASSLAEDRGDGYTF	TGCGCCAGCAGCTTGGCGGAGGACAGGGGGGATGGCTACACCTTC
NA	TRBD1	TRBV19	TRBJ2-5	CASSDRQGQETQYF	TGTGCCAGTAGTGACCGACAGGGCCAAGAGACCCAGTACTTC
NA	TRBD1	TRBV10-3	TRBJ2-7	CAIRVGQTSYEQYF	TGTGCCATCAGAGTGGGACAGACTTCCTACGAGCAGTACTTC
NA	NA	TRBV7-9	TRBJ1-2	CASSFKSLAENYGYTF	TGTGCCAGCAGCTTTAAGTCTCTAGCAGAAAACTATGGCTACACCTTC
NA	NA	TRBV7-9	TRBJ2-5	CASSSIGGQTLETQYF	TGTGCCAGCAGCTCCATCGGCGGACAGACCTTGGAGACCCAGTACTTC
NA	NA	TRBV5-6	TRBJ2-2	CASSLAITGELFF	TGTGCCAGCAGCTTGGCCATCACCGGGGAGCTGTTTTTT
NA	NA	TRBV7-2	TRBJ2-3	CASSFGRSTDTQYF	TGTGCCAGCAGCTTTGGCCGTAGCACAGATACGCAGTATTTT
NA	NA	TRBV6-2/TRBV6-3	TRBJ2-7	CASSYSPGEQYF	TGTGCCAGCAGTTACTCCCCGGGCGAGCAGTACTTC
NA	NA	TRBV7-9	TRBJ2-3	CASNFASGTGADTQYF	TGTGCCAGCAACTTTGCGAGTGGGACGGGGGCAGATACGCAGTATTTT
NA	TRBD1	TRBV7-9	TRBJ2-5	CARQGEQETQYF	TGTGCCAGACAGGGGGAGCAAGAGACCCAGTACTTC
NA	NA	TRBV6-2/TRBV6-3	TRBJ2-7	CASSPNNYEQYF	TGTGCCAGCAGCCCTAACAATTACGAGCAGTACTTC
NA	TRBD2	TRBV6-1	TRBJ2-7	CASSEAWSGGEQYF	TGTGCCAGCAGTGAAGCTTGGTCCGGGGGGGAGCAGTACTTC
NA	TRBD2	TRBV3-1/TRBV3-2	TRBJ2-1	CASRRTSGGANNEQFF	TGTGCCAGCAGGCGGACTAGCGGGGGGGCTAACAATGAGCAGTTCTTC
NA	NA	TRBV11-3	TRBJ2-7	CASSYPGQIVQYF	TGTGCCAGCAGCTACCCCGGACAGATCGTGCAGTACTTC
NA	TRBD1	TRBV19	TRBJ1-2	CASSILYKTGMRYGYTF	TGTGCCAGTAGTATTTTATATAAGACAGGGATGAGATATGGCTACACCTTC
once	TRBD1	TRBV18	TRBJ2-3	CASSQAIDRGADTQYF	TGTGCCAGCTCGCAGGCGATAGACAGGGGGGCAGATACGCAGTATTTT
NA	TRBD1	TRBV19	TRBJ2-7	CASSPSTGGYEQYF	TGTGCCAGTAGTCCCTCGACAGGGGGCTACGAGCAGTACTTC
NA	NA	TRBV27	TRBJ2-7	CASSLLSGHSYEQYF	TGTGCCAGCAGTTTATTGTCAGGGCACTCCTACGAGCAGTACTTC
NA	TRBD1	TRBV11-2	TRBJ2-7	CASSPTAWTGGEQYF	TGTGCCAGCAGCCCAACGGCCTGGACAGGGGGAGAGCAGTACTTC
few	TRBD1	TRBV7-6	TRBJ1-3	CASSLAGQGAGNTIYF	TGTGCCAGCAGCTTAGCGGGACAGGGGGCAGGAAACACCATATATTTT
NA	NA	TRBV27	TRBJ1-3	CASSLSSGAGNTIYF	TGTGCCAGCAGTTTATCGTCAGGCGCTGGAAACACCATATATTTT
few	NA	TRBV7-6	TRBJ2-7	CASSSEQGSGYEQYF	TGTGCCAGCAGCTCCGAACAGGGTTCCGGCTACGAGCAGTACTTC
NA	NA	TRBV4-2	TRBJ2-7	CASSQDSSYEQYF	TGTGCCAGCAGCCAAGACAGCTCCTACGAGCAGTACTTC
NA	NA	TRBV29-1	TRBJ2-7	CSVDFGGGGGEQYF	TGCAGCGTTGATTTCGGCGGAGGGGGCGGTGAGCAGTACTTC
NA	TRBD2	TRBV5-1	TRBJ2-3	CASLSGGSTDTQYF	TGCGCCAGCCTCAGCGGGGGTAGCACAGATACGCAGTATTTT
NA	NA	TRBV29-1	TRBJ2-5	CSVEDAQGVGTQYF	TGCAGCGTTGAAGATGCCCAGGGTGTCGGGACCCAGTACTTC
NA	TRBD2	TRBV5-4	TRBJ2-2	CASSPPGGYTGELFF	TGTGCCAGCAGCCCCCCGGGGGGGTACACCGGGGAGCTGTTTTTT
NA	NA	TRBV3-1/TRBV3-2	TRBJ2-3	CASSQALGALTDTQYF	TGTGCCAGCAGCCAGGCCTTAGGGGCTCTGACAGATACGCAGTATTTT
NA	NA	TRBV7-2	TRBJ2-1	CASRQGPSNEQFF	TGTGCCAGCAGGCAGGGGCCGAGTAATGAGCAGTTCTTC
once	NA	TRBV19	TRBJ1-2	CASSIGGGYTF	TGTGCCAGTAGTATCGGGGGTGGCTACACCTTC
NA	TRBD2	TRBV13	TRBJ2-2	CASSSIRTSGQNTGELFF	TGTGCCAGCAGCTCGATCAGGACTAGCGGGCAGAACACCGGGGAGCTGTTTTTT
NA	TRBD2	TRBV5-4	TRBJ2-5	CASSLDARGGRETQYF	TGTGCCAGCAGCTTGGATGCGCGGGGGGGCAGGGAGACCCAGTACTTC
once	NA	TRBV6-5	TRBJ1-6	CASSYWEAGNSPLHF	TGTGCCAGCAGTTACTGGGAGGCGGGCAACTCACCCCTCCACTTT
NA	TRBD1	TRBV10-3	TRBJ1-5	CAISPGQGSNQPQHF	TGTGCCATCAGTCCGGGACAGGGTAGCAATCAGCCCCAGCATTTT
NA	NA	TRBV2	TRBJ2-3	CASRGTVADTQYF	TGTGCCAGCAGGGGTACAGTGGCGGATACGCAGTATTTT
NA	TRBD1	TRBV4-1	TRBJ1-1	CASSQTPGTDEAFF	TGCGCCAGCAGCCAAACTCCCGGGACAGATGAAGCTTTCTTT
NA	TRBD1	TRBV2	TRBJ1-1	CASAVTGGIKNTEAFF	TGTGCCAGCGCGGTCACAGGGGGGATTAAAAACACTGAAGCTTTCTTT
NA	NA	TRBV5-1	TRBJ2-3	CASSLAGRGAGTDTQYF	TGCGCCAGCAGCTTGGCCGGACGGGGGGCCGGCACAGATACGCAGTATTTT
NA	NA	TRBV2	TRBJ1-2	CASSEDRDYGYTF	TGTGCCAGCAGTGAAGACAGGGACTATGGCTACACCTTC
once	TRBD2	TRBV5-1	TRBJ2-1	CASSILGLGSYNEQFF	TGCGCCAGCAGCATACTGGGACTAGGCTCCTACAATGAGCAGTTCTTC
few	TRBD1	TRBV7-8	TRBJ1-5	CASSRGTGAGSAAQHF	TGTGCCAGCAGCCGAGGGACAGGGGCAGGGTCAGCGGCCCAGCATTTT